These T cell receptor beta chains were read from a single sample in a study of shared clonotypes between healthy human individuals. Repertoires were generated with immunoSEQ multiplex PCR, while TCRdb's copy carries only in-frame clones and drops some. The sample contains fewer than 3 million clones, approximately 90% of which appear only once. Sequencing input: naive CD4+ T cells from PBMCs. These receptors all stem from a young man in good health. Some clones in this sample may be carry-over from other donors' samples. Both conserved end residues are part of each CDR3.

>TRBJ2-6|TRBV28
CASSFAGGANVLTF
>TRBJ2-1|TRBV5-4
CASSSLAGGDNEQFF
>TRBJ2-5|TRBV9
CASSVRWAGGTETQYF
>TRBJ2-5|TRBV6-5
CASSQGQKETQYF
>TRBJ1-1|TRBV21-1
CASYKSFCDTEAFF
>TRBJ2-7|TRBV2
CASSVRQGEGEQYF
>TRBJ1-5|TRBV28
CASSSRVGNQPQHF
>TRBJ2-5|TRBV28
CASGRPIETQYF
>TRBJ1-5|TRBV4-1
CASSQQGGFNQPQHF
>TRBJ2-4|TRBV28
CASSFSGWGLAKNIQYF
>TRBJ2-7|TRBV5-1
CASSPTEHEQYF
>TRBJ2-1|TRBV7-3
CASSLTSQSSYNEQFF
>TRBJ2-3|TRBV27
CASRGGARTDTQYF
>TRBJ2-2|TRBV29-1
CSVGRTVNTGELFF
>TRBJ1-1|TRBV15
CATSNRGTEAFF
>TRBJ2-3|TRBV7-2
CASSLVWLGDTQYF
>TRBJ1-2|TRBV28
CASRKGGVRWYGYTF
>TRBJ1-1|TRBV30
CAWRRSRQGLNTEAFF
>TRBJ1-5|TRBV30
CAWSVAQSNQPQHF
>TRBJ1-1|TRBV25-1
CASSEWQGREKAFF
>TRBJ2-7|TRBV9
CASSGGTGWVHEQYF
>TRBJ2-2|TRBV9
CASSYNLVGELFF
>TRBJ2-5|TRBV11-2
CASRRLAGNQETQYF
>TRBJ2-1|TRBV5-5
CASNGPSEYNEQFF
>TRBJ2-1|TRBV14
CASSHTGGSEQFF
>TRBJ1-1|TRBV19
CASSMLGYGTEAFF
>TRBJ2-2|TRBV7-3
CASSRSGQLTGELFF
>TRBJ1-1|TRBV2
CASRIPGQGAITEAFF
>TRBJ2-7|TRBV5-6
CASSLYQGGGTYEQYF
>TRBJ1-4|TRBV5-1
CASSRDGDEKLFF
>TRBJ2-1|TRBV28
CAIGRDTQFF
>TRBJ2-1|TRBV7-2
CASSLAQGGFDEQFF
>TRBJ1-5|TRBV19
CASSMGQGRQPQHF
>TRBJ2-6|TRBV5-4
CASSKDRAGANVLTF
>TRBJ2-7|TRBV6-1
CASSSKREGVYEQYF
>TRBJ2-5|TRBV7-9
CASSLARDRGRETQYF
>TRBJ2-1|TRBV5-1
CASSLLLRGISGSDSNEQFF
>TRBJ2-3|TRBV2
CASTPRWEPRDTQYF
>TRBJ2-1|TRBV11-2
CASSLQGLAASYNEQFF
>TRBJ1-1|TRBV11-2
CASSLRESGTEAFF
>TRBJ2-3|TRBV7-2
CASSPLDRTTDTQYF
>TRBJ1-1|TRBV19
CASSIIRGGTEAFF
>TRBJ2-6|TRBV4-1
CASRGAGANVLTF
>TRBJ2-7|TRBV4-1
CASSQDTGTRRFYEQYF